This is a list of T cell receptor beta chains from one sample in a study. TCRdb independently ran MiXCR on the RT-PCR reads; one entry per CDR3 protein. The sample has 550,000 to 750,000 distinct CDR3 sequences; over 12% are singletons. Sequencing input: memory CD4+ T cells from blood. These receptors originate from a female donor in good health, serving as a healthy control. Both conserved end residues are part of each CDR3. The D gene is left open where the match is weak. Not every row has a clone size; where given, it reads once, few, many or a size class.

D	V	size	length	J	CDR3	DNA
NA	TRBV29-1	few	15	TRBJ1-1	CSVGHGGLLNTEAFF	TGCAGCGTTGGGCACGGGGGATTGTTGAACACTGAAGCTTTCTTT
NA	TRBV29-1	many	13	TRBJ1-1	CSVEDGKAPGAFF	TGCAGCGTTGAAGATGGGAAAGCGCCCGGAGCTTTCTTT
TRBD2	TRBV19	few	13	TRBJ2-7	CASSRGLRDEQYF	TGTGCCAGTAGTAGGGGACTACGGGACGAGCAGTACTTC
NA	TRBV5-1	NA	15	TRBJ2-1	CASSLTTAPHNEQFF	TGCGCCAGCAGCTTAACGACAGCCCCCCACAATGAGCAGTTCTTC
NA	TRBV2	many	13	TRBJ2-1	CASNPDRYNEQFF	TGTGCCAGCAACCCTGATCGCTACAATGAGCAGTTCTTC
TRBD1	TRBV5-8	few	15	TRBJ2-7	CASSPTGTGTYEQYF	TGTGCCAGCAGTCCCACCGGGACAGGGACCTACGAGCAGTACTTC
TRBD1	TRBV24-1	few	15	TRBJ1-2	CATSGWTGGDYGYTF	TGTGCCACCAGTGGCTGGACAGGGGGTGACTATGGCTACACCTTC
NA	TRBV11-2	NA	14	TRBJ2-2	CASSLTPIAGELFF	TGTGCCAGCAGCCTTACCCCTATCGCCGGGGAGCTGTTTTTT
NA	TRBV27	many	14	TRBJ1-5	CASSLAGLHQPQHF	TGTGCCAGCAGTTTGGCAGGGCTCCATCAGCCCCAGCATTTT
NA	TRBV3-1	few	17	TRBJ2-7	CASSQDQVVGQYYEQYF	TGTGCCAGCAGCCAAGATCAAGTGGTCGGGCAGTACTACGAGCAGTACTTC
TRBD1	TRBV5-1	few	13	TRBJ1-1	CASSTGQGEKAFF	TGCGCCAGCAGCACTGGACAGGGGGAGAAAGCTTTCTTT
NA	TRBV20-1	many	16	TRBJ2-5	CSARDRGGRNQETQYF	TGCAGTGCTAGAGATCGGGGCGGGCGGAACCAAGAGACCCAGTACTTC
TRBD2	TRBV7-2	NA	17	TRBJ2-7	CASGASRQGGGRSEQYF	TGTGCCAGCGGCGCCTCCCGCCAGGGCGGGGGGAGGTCCGAGCAGTACTTC
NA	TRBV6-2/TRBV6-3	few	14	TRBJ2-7	CASKLDRLTYEQYF	TGTGCCAGCAAGCTCGACAGGCTAACCTACGAGCAGTACTTC
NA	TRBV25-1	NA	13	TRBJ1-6	CARNQGPGSPLHF	TGTGCCAGAAATCAGGGGCCGGGGTCACCCCTCCACTTT
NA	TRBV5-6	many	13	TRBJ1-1	CASSLAPDTEAFF	TGTGCCAGCAGCTTGGCCCCGGACACTGAAGCTTTCTTT
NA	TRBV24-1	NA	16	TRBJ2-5	CATSPRGAGVQETQYF	TGTGCCACCAGTCCTCGGGGGGCGGGTGTCCAAGAGACCCAGTACTTC
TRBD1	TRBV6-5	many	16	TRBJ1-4	CASRTSRDREREKLFF	TGTGCCAGCAGAACCTCCCGGGACAGGGAACGGGAAAAACTGTTTTTT
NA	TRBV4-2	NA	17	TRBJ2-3	CASSQDRRKGWTDTQYF	TGTGCCAGCAGCCAAGATCGCAGGAAGGGTTGGACGGATACGCAGTATTTT
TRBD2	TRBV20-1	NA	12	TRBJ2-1	CSAQGLAGGHFF	TGCAGTGCTCAAGGACTAGCGGGAGGTCATTTCTTC
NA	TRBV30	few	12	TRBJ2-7	CAGTDGSYEQYF	TGTGCCGGAACTGACGGTTCCTACGAGCAGTACTTC
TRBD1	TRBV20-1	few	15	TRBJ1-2	CSARDGGQGNYGYTF	TGCAGTGCTAGAGATGGGGGACAGGGTAACTATGGCTACACCTTC
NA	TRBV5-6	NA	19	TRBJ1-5	CASSLSRGGAESSNQPQHF	TGTGCCAGCAGCTTGTCCCGGGGTGGGGCAGAAAGTAGCAATCAGCCCCAGCATTTT
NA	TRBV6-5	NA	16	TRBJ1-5	CASNPVGGTLKQPQHF	TGTGCCAGCAACCCCGTCGGGGGTACCCTAAAGCAGCCCCAGCATTTT
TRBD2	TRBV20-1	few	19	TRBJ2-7	CSARDSGRGLAGGSHEQYF	TGCAGTGCTAGAGATTCGGGTCGGGGACTAGCGGGAGGGTCCCACGAGCAGTACTTC
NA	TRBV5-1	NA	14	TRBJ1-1	CASSLEGMGTEAFF	TGCGCCAGCAGCTTGGAGGGTATGGGCACTGAAGCTTTCTTT
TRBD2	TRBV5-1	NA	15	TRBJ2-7	CASSLGEGLSYEQYF	TGCGCCAGCAGCTTGGGGGAGGGCCTTAGCTACGAGCAGTACTTC
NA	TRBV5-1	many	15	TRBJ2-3	CASSLALDTRDTQYF	TGCGCCAGCAGCTTGGCTTTGGACACGAGAGATACGCAGTATTTT
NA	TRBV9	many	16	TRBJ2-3	CASSVQGRFNTDTQYF	TGTGCCAGCAGCGTACAGGGGCGATTCAACACAGATACGCAGTATTTT
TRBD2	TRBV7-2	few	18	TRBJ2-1	CASSTGLAGLSLNNEQFF	TGTGCCAGCAGCACGGGACTAGCGGGACTCTCCTTAAACAATGAGCAGTTCTTC
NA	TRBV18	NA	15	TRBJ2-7	CASSPPLKGGYEQYF	TGTGCCAGCTCACCACCATTAAAGGGGGGCTACGAGCAGTACTTC
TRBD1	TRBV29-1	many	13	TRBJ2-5	CSVQGASRETQYF	TGCAGCGTGCAGGGGGCATCGCGGGAGACCCAGTACTTC
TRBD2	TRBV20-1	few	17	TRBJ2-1	CSASKLLAEKVVDEQFF	TGCAGTGCTAGTAAATTGCTAGCGGAGAAGGTAGTCGATGAGCAGTTCTTC
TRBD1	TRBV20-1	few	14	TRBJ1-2	CSADSGTGGYGYTF	TGCAGTGCAGACTCCGGGACAGGGGGATATGGCTACACCTTC
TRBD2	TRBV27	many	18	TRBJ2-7	CASSLYPGLAGGYYEQYF	TGTGCCAGCAGTTTATACCCGGGACTAGCGGGAGGGTACTACGAGCAGTACTTC
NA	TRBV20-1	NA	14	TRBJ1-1	CSARESLTNTEAFF	TGCAGTGCTAGGGAGAGTCTCACAAACACTGAAGCTTTCTTT
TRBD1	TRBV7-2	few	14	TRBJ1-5	CASSSGTDHQPQHF	TGTGCCAGCAGCTCCGGGACAGATCATCAGCCCCAGCATTTT
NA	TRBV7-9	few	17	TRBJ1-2	CASSLGGGIGANYGYTF	TGTGCCAGCAGCTTAGGTGGCGGGATCGGAGCTAACTATGGCTACACCTTC
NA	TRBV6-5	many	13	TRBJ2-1	CASSYRAGNEQFF	TGTGCCAGCAGTTACCGGGCGGGCAATGAGCAGTTCTTC
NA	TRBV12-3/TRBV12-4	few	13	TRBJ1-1	CASNLDRNTEAFF	TGTGCCAGCAATCTGGACAGGAACACTGAAGCTTTCTTT
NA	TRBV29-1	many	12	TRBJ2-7	CSVRDIEYEQYF	TGCAGCGTTCGGGACATCGAGTACGAGCAGTACTTC
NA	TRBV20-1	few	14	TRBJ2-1	CSARPFGGYNEQFF	TGCAGTGCCAGACCGTTTGGGGGGTACAATGAGCAGTTCTTC
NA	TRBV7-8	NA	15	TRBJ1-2	CASSLGQGQDYGYTF	TGTGCCAGCAGCTTAGGGCAGGGGCAAGACTATGGCTACACCTTC
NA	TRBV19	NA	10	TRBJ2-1	CASSQGEQFF	TGTGCCAGTAGCCAAGGGGAGCAGTTCTTC
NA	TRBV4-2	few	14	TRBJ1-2	CASSQPQGSYGYTF	TGTGCCAGCAGCCAACCCCAGGGCAGCTATGGCTACACCTTC
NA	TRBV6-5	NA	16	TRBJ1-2	CASSFSTGSRIGGYTF	TGTGCCAGCAGTTTTTCTACAGGGTCAAGGATCGGCGGCTACACCTTC
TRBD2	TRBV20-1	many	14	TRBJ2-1	CSAKKAGGWDEQFF	TGCAGTGCTAAGAAAGCGGGAGGATGGGATGAGCAGTTCTTC
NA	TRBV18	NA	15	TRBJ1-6	CASSATGGGGSPLHF	TGTGCCAGCTCAGCGACAGGCGGTGGAGGTTCACCCCTCCACTTT
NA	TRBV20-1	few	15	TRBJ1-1	CSARDLSGAGTEAFF	TGCAGTGCTAGAGATCTCTCGGGGGCGGGAACTGAAGCTTTCTTT
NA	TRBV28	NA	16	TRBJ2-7	CASSLGTGTGRYEQYF	TGTGCCAGCAGTTTAGGGACCGGGACGGGACGTTACGAGCAGTACTTC